This entry concerns a single TCR beta chain. The entry originates in a study of Ad26.COV2.S vaccination and SARS-CoV-2 variants. The germline V gene has CDR1 MDHEN and CDR2 SYDVKM. V lost 2 bases to trimming and J lost 14 bases, with 19 bases between them. CDR3 size: 15 residues. The sample's treatment: some 19 received Ad26.COV2.S at low or high dose, single or two shots; five or six received placebo; per-sample allocation not given. Material that was analyzed had been drawn on day 63 after the first vaccine or placebo injection. Repertoires were generated with immunoSEQ multiplex PCR, while TCRdb's copy carries only in-frame clones and drops some. The repertoire holds some 350,000 clones, with around 83% as singletons.

The V and J genes are TRBV28 and TRBJ1-6; possibly TRBD1 for D (5 bases). This specimen consisted of peripheral blood, obtained in a trial of Ad26.COV2.S vaccine versus placebo. The receptor was derived from a person aged 18-65 years who received the Ad26.COV2.S COVID-19 vaccine or a placebo. DNA of the CDR3: TGTGCCAGCAGTTTAGGGGGAATCCCGGGCGAATCCCTCCACTTT. As protein: CASSLGGIPGESLHF.